Below, one T cell receptor beta chain is given with its context. These data belong to a study of T cells after yellow fever vaccination. V shed 3 bases and J shed 1 base, with 9 bases lying between them. Germline CDR1 is DFQATT and CDR2 is SNEGSKA (reference sequence). The CDR3 sequence is 13 residues long. Using its own MiXCR run on the 5' RACE reads, TCRdb lists one record per CDR3 protein. The repertoire holds 200,000 to 300,000 distinct CDR3 sequences, with around 13% as singletons. The specimen comprised CD4+ T cells sorted from PBMCs, sampled 45 days after the yellow fever booster vaccination. The chain joins TRBV20-1 to TRBJ1-1; D remains unclear. The sequence was obtained from a man aged 25-40 years who received the YFV17D yellow fever vaccine. CDR3 sequence: CSARWISNTEAFF. As DNA, the CDR3 is TGCAGTGCTAGGTGGATTTCGAACACTGAAGCTTTCTTT.